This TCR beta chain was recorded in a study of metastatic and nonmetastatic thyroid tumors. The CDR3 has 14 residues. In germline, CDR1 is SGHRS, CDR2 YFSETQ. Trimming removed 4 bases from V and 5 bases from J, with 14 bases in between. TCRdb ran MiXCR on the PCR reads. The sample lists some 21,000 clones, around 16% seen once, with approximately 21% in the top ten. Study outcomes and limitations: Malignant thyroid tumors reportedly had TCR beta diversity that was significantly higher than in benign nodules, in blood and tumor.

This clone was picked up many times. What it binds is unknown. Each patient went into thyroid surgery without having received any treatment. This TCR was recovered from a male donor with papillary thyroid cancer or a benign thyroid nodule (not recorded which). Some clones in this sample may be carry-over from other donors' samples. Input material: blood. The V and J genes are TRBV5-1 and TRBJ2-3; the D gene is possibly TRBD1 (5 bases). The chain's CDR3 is CASSPQVLGDTQYF. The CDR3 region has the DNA TGCGCCAGCAGCCCACAGGTATTGGGAGATACGCAGTATTTT.